This T cell receptor (beta chain) is drawn from a study of shared clonotypes between healthy human individuals. Generated by immunoSEQ multiplex PCR, the TCRdb table keeps only in-frame clones and is missing some. The repertoire consists of fewer than 1.8 million clones, with around 98.5% occurring once and the leading ten covering about 0.35%. Germline CDR1 and CDR2: KGHSH and LQKENI. After removal of 6 bases from V and 4 bases from J, the junction contained 11 bases not matched to a gene. This CDR3 spans 16 amino acids. This receptor was taken from a man younger than 40 in good health. The chain links TRBV18 to TRBJ1-3; 8 bases align to TRBD1. Sequenced material: naive CD4+ T cells sorted from blood. The subset was: CD45RA+ positively selected. The CDR3, as DNA: TGTGCCAGCTCGCCTCTCGGGACAGGCCGAGGAAACACCATATATTTT. Its protein product is CASSPLGTGRGNTIYF.